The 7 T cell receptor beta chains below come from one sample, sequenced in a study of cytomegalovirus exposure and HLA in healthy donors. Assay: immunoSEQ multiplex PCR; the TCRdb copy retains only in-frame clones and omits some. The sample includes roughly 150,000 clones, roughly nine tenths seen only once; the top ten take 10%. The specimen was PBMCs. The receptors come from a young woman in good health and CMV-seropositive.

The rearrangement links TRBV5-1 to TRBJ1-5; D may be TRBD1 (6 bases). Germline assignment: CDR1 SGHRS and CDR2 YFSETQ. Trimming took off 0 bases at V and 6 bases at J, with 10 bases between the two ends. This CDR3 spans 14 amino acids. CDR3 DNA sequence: TGCGCCAGCAGCTTGGAGGGGGAAGGTCAGCCCCAGCATTTT. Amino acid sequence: CASSLEGEGQPQHF.

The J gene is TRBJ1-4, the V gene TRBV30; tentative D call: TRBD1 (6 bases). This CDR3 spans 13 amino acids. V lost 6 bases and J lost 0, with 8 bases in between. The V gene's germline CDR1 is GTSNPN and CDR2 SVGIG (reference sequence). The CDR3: CACDRTTNEKLFF. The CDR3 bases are TGTGCCTGTGACAGGACAACTAATGAAAAACTGTTTTTT.

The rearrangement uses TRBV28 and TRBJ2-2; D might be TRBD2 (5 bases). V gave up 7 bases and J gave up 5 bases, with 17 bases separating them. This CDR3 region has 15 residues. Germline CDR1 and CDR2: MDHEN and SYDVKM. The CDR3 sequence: CASNPRGSGTGELFF. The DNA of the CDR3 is TGTGCCAGCAACCCTAGAGGGAGTGGTACCGGGGAGCTGTTTTTT.

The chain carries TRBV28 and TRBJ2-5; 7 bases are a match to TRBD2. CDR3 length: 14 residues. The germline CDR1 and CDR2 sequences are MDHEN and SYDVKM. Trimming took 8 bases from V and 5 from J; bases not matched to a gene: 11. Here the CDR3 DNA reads TGTGCCAGCGGCTCCTGGACTAGTCGGGAGACCCAGTACTTC. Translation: CASGSWTSRETQYF.

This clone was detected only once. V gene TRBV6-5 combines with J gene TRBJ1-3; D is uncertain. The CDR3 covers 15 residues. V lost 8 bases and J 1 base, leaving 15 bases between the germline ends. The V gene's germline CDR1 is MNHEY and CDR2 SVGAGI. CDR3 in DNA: TGTGCCAGCGTTACCACAGCGGCATCTGGAAACACCATATATTTT. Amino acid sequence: CASVTTAASGNTIYF.

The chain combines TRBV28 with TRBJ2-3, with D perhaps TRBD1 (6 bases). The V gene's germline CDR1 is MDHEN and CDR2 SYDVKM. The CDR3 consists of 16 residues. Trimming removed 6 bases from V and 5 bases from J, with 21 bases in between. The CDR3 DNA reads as TGTGCCAGCAGGTCAACGGCACAGGGTCTTAGAGATACGCAGTATTTT. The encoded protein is CASRSTAQGLRDTQYF.

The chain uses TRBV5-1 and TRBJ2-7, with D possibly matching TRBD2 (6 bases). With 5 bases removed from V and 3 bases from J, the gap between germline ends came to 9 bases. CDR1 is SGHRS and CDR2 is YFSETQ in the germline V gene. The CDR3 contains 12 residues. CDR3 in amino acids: CASSPGSYEQYF. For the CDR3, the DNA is TGCGCCAGCAGTCCCGGGAGCTACGAGCAGTACTTC.